This TCR beta chain was captured in a study of cytomegalovirus exposure and HLA in healthy donors. Study results and limitations: The study listed 164 cytomegalovirus-associated TCR beta chains.

About this clone: Its antigen remains unidentified.

The study ran its PCR with 60 Vbeta and 13 Jbeta primers. Sequencing was performed with immunoSEQ multiplex PCR; in TCRdb, only in-frame clones are kept and a portion is missing. Here the sample spans 150,000 to 200,000 clones, approximately 73% being singletons. This clonotype was obtained from a woman aged 25-40 years in good health and CMV-seropositive. Sample: PBMCs.

CDR3 in amino acids: CASRGQGFDEQYF. In DNA, the CDR3 is TGTGCCAGCAGGGGACAGGGGTTCGACGAGCAGTACTTC. This sequence joins TRBV6-6 and TRBJ2-7; 10 bases line up with TRBD1. The CDR3 has 13 amino acids. Looked up from germline, CDR1 is MNHNY and CDR2 is SVGAGI (reference sequence). The V segment lost 6 bases and the J segment 5 bases; nucleotides outside the gene matches: 4.